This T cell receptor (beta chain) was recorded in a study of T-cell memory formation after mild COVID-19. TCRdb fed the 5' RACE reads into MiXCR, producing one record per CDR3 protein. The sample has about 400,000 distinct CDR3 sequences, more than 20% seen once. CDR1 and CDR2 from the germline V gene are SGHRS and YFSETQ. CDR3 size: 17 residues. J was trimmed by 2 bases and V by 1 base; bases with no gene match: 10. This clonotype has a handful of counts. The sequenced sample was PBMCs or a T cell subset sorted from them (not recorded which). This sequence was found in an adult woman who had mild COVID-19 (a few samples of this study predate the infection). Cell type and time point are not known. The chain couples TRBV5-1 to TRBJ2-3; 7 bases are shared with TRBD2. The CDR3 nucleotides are TGCGCCAGCAGCTTGATAGCGGCTAGCGGACCCACAGATACGCAGTATTTT. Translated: CASSLIAASGPTDTQYF.